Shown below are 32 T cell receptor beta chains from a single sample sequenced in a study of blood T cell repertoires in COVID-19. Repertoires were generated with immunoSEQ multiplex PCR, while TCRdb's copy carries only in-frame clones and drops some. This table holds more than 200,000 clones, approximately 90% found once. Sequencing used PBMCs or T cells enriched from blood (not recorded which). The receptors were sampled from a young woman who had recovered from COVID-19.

The CDR3 region is CASSTSGNQPQHF. For the CDR3, the DNA is TGTGCCAGTAGTACGTCGGGTAATCAGCCCCAGCATTTT. The chain links TRBV19 to TRBJ1-5, with no clear D. Between the trimmed V and J ends, which lost 4 bases and 4 bases, there was a span of 8 bases. The CDR3 totals 13 residues. Germline-derived CDR1 and CDR2 are LNHDA and SQIVND (reference sequence).

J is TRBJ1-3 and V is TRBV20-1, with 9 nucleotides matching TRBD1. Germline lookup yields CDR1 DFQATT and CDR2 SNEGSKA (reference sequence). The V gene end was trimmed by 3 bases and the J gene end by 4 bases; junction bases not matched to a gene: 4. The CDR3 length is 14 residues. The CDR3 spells CSASDRGFGNTIYF. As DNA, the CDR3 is TGCAGTGCTAGTGACAGGGGGTTCGGAAACACCATATATTTT.

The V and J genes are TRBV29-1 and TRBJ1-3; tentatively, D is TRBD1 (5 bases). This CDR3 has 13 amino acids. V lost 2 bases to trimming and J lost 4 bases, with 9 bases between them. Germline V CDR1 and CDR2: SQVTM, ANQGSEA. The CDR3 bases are TGCAGCGTTGAAATGACAGTAGGAAACACCATATATTTT. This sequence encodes CSVEMTVGNTIYF.

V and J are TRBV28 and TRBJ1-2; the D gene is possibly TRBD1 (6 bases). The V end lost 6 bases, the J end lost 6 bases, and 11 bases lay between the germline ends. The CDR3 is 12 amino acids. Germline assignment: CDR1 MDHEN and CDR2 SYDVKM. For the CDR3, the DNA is TGTGCCAGCAGGCGGACAGAGAATGGCTACACCTTC. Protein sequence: CASRRTENGYTF.

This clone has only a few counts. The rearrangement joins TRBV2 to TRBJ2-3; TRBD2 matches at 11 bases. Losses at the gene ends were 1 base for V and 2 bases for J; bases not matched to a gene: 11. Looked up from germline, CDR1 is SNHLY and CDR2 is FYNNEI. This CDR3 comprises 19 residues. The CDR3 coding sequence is TGTGCCAGCAGTGAAGGTCTAGCGGGAGGTCGATCCCCCACAGATACGCAGTATTTT. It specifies CASSEGLAGGRSPTDTQYF.

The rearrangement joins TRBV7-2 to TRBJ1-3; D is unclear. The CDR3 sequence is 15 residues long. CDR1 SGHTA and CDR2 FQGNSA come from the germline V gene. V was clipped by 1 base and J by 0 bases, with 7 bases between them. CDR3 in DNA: TGTGCCAGCAGCTTAGGGGCGAGCTCTGGAAACACCATATATTTT. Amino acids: CASSLGASSGNTIYF.

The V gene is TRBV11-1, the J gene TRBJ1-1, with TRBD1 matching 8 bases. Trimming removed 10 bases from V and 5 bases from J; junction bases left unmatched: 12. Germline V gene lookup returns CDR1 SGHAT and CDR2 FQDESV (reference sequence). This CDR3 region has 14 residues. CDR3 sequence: CATQSGGTETEAFF. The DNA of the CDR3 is TGTGCCACCCAATCAGGGGGCACCGAAACTGAAGCTTTCTTT.

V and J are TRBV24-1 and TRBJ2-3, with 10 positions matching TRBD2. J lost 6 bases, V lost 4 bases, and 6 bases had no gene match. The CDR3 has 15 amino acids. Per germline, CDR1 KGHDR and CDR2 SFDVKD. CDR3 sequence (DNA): TGTGCCACCAGTGACCTAGCGGGAGTTGCCGATACGCAGTATTTT. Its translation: CATSDLAGVADTQYF.

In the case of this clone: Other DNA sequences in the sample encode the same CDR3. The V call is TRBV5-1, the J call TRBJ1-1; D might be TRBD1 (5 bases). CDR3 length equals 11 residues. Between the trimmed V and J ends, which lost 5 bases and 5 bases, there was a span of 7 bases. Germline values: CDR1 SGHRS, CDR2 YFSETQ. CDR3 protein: CASRGETEAFF. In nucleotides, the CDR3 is TGCGCCAGCAGAGGGGAAACTGAAGCTTTCTTT.

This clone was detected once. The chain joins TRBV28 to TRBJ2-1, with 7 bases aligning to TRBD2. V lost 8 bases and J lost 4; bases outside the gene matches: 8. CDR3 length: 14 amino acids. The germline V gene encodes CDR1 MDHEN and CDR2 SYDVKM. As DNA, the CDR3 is TGTGCCAGCGGGAGACTAGCCCATTACAATGAGCAGTTCTTC. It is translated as CASGRLAHYNEQFF.

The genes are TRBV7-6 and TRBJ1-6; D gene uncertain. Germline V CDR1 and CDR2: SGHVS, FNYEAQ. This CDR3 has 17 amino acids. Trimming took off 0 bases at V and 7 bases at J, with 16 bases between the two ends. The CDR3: CASSLASLAGNNSPLHF. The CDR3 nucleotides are TGTGCCAGCAGCTTAGCTTCACTTGCAGGAAACAATTCACCCCTCCACTTT.

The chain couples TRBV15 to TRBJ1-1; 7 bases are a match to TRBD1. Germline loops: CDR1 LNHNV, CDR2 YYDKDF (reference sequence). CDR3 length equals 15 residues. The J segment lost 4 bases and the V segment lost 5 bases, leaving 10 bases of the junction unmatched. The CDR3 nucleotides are TGTGCCACCAGCGCCCGACAGGGTACGGGCACTGAAGCTTTCTTT. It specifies CATSARQGTGTEAFF.

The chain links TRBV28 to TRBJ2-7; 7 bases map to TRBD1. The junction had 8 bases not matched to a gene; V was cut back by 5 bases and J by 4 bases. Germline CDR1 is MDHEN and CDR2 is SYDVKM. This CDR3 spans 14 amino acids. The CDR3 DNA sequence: TGTGCCAGCAGTGGTGGGACAGACTTATACGAGCAGTACTTC. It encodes CASSGGTDLYEQYF.

CDR3: CASSSGTGYNSPLHF. Written as DNA, the CDR3 is TGTGCCAGCAGTTCCGGGACAGGGTATAATTCACCCCTCCACTTT. The J gene is TRBJ1-6, the V gene TRBV28; TRBD1 aligns across 9 bases. Germline V lookup: CDR1 MDHEN, CDR2 SYDVKM. V shed 4 bases, J shed 4 bases, and the junction held 2 bases outside the gene matches. This CDR3 spans 15 amino acids.

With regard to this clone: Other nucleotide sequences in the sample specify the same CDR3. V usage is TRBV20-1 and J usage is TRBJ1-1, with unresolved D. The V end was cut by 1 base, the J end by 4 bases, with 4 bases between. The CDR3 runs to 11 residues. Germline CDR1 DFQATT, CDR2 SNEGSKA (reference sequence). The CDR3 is CSARVSTEAFF. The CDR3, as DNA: TGCAGTGCTAGAGTGAGCACTGAAGCTTTCTTT.

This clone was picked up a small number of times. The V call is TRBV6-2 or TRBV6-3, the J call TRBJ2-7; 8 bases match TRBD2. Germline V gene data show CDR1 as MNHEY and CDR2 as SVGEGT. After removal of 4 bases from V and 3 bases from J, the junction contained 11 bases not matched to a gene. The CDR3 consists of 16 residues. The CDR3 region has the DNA TGTGCCAGCAGTTCCCCCTTTACCGGGACTAGCTACGAGCAGTACTTC. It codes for CASSSPFTGTSYEQYF.

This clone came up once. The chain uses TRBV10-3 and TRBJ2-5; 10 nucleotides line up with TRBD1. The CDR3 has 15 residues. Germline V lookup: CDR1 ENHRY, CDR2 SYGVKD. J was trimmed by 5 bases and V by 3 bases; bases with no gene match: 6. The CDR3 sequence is CAISESEDRGETQYF. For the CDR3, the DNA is TGTGCCATCAGTGAAAGTGAGGACAGGGGGGAGACCCAGTACTTC.

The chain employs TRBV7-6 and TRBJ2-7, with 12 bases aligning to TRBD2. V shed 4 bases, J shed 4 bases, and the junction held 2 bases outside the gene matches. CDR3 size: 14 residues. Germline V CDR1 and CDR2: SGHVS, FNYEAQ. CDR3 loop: CASSSGTSGYEQYF. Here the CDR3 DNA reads TGTGCCAGCAGCTCCGGGACTAGCGGGTACGAGCAGTACTTC.

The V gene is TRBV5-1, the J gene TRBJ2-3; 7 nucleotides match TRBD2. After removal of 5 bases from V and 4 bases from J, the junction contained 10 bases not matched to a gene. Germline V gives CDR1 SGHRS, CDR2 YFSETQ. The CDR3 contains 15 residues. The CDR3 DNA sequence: TGCGCCAGCAGGGGAGGGGCGACCACCTCAGATACGCAGTATTTT. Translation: CASRGGATTSDTQYF. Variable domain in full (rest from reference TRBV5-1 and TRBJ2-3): KAGVTQTPRYLIKTRGQQVTLSCSPISGHRSVSWYQQTPGQGLQFLFEYFSETQRNKGNFPGRFSGRQFSNSRSEMNVSTLELGDSALYLCASRGGATTSDTQYFGPGTRLTVL.

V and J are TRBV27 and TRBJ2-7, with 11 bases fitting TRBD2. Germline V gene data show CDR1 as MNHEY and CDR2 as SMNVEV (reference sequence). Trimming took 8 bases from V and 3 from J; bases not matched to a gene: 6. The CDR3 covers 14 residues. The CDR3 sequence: CASAGLAEHYEQYF. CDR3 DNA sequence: TGTGCCAGCGCGGGACTAGCGGAGCACTACGAGCAGTACTTC.

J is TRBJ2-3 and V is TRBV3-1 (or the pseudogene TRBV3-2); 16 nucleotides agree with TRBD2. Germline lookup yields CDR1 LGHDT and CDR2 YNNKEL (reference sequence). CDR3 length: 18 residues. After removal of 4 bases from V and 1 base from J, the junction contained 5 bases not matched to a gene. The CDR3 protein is CASSPLGTSGRGTDTQYF. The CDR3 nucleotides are TGTGCCAGCAGCCCCCTCGGGACTAGCGGGAGGGGCACAGATACGCAGTATTTT.

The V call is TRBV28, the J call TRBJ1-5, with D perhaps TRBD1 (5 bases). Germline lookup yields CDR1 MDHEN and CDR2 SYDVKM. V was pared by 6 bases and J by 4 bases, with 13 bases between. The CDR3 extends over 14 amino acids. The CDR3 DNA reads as TGTGCCAGCAGGATCGGGACTTCAAATCAGCCCCAGCATTTT. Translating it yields CASRIGTSNQPQHF.

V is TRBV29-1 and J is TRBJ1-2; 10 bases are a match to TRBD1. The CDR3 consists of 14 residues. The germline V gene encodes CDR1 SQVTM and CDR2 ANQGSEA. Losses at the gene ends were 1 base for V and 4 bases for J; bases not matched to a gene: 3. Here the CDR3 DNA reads TGCAGCGTTGAAGGACAGGGGGCAGGCTATGGCTACACCTTC. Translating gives CSVEGQGAGYGYTF.

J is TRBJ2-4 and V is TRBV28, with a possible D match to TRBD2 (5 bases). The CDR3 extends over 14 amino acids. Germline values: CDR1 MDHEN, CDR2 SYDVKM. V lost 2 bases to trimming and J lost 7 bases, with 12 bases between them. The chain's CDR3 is CASSLEGLGNIQYF. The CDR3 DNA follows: TGTGCCAGCAGTTTAGAAGGACTGGGGAACATTCAGTACTTC.

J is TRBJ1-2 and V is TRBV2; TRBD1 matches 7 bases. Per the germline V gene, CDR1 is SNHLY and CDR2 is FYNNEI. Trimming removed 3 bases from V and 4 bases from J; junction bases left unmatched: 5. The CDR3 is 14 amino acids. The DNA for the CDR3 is TGTGCCAGCAGTGATAGACAGGGTTCCTATGGCTACACCTTC. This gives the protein CASSDRQGSYGYTF.

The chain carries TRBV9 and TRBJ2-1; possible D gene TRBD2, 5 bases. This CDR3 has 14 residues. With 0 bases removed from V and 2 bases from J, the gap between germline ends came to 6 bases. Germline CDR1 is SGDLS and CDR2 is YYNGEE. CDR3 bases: TGTGCCAGCAGCGTAGACGGGGCCTACAATGAGCAGTTCTTC. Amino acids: CASSVDGAYNEQFF.

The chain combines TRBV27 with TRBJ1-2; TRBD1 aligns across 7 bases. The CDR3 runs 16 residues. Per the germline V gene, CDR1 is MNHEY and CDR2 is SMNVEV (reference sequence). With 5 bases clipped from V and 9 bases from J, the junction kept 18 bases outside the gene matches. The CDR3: CASSGSGGSSGESYTF. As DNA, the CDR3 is TGTGCCAGCAGTGGATCAGGGGGATCCTCGGGTGAGAGCTACACCTTC.

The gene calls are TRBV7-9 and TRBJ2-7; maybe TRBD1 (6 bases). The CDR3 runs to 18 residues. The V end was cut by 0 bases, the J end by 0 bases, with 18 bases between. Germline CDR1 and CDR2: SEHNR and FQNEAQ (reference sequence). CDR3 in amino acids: CASSLAGGDTRFSYEQYF. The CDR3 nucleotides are TGTGCCAGCAGCTTAGCGGGTGGGGACACCCGTTTCTCCTACGAGCAGTACTTC.

The CDR3 bases are TGTGCCAGCAGCTTGGTTCAGGGAACTGAAGCTTTCTTT. This sequence encodes CASSLVQGTEAFF. The rearrangement joins TRBV5-6 to TRBJ1-1; perhaps TRBD1 as D (5 bases). The germline V gene encodes CDR1 SGHDT and CDR2 YYEEEE. The germline V and J ends were trimmed by 0 bases and 5 bases, with 8 bases remaining between them. The CDR3 runs 13 residues. Drawing the rest from reference TRBV5-6 and TRBJ1-1, the complete variable domain is DAGVTQSPTHLIKTRGQQVTLRCSPKSGHDTVSWYQQALGQGPQFIFQYYEEEERQRGNFPDRFSGHQFPNYSSELNVNALLLGDSALYLCASSLVQGTEAFFGQGTRLTVV.

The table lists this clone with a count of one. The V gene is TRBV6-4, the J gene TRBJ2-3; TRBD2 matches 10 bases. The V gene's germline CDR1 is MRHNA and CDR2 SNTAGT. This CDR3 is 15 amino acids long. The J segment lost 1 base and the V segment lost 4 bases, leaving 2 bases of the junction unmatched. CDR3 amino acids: CASSVLAGGTDTQYF. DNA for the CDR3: TGTGCCAGCAGTGTCCTAGCGGGAGGCACAGATACGCAGTATTTT.

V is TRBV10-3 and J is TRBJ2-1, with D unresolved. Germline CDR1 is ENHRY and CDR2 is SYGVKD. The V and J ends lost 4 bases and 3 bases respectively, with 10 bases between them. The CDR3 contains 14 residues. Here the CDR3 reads CAISVNSLYNEQFF. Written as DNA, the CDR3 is TGTGCCATCAGTGTTAACTCCCTCTACAATGAGCAGTTCTTC.

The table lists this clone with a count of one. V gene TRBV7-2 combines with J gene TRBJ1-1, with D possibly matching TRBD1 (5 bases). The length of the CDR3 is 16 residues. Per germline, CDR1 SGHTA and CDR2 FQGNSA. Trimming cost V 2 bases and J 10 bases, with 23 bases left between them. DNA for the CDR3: TGTGCCAGCAGCTTACTCGGGGGGGGGAGTTTAAGTGCAGCTTTCTTT. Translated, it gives CASSLLGGGSLSAAFF.